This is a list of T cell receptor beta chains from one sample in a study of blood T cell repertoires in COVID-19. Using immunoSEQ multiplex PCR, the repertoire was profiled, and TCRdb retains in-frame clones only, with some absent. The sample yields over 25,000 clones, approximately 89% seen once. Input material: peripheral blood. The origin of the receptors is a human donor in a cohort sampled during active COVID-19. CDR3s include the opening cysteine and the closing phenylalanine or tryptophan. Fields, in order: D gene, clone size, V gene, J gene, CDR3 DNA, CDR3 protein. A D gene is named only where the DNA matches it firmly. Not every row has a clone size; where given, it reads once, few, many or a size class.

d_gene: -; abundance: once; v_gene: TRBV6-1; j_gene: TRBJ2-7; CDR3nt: TGTGCCAGCAGTGACCGAGACAGTAGAGTCGAGCAGTACTTC; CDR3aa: CASSDRDSRVEQYF
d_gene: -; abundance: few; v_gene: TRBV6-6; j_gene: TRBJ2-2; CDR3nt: TGTGCCAGCACCCTAATCACCGGGGAGCTGTTTTTT; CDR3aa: CASTLITGELFF
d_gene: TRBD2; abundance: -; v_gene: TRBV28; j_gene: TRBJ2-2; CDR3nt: TGTGCCAGCAGTTTAAGGACTAGCGGGATCACCGGGGAGCTGTTTTTT; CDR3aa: CASSLRTSGITGELFF
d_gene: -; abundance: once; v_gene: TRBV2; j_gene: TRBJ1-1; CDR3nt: TGTGCCAGCAGTGAGGGGGGACTTAACACTGAAGCTTTCTTT; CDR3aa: CASSEGGLNTEAFF
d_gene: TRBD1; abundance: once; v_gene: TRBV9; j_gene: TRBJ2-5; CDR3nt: TGTGCCAGCAGCGTAGGCGGGACAGGGTGGGGGGAGACCCAGTACTTC; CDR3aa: CASSVGGTGWGETQYF
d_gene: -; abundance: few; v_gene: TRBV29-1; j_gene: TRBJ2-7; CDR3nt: TGCAGCGTTGAAGATCCAAGGGAGGGGACAGGAACTTTTGAGCAGTACTTC; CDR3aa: CSVEDPREGTGTFEQYF
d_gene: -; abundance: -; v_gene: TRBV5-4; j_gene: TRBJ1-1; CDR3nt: TGTGCCAGCAGCTTGGGGGGGGTGACGAACACTGAAGCTTTCTTT; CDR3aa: CASSLGGVTNTEAFF
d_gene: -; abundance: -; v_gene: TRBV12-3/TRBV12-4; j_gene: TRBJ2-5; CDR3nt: TGTGCCAGCAGTTTCCGGGAGAGGACCCAGTACTTC; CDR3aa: CASSFRERTQYF
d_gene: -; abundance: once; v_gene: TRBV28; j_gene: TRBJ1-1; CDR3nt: TGTGCCAGCAGTCCAATTGCTATGGACACTGAAGCTTTCTTT; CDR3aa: CASSPIAMDTEAFF
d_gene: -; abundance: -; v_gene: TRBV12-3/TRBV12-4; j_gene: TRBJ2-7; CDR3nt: TGTGCCAGCAGTTTCCAAGCTTACGAGCAGTACTTC; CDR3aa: CASSFQAYEQYF
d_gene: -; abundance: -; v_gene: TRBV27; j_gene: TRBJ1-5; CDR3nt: TGTGCCAGCAGTTTTTCAGGGTTCCAGCCCCAGCATTTT; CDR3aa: CASSFSGFQPQHF
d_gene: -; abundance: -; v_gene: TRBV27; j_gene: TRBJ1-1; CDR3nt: TGTGCCAGCAGTTTAGTCAAGGACTTGGGCACTGAAGCTTTCTTT; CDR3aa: CASSLVKDLGTEAFF
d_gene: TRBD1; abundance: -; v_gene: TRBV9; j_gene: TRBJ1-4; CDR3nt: TGTGCCAGCAGCCCCTCGGACAGGACTTATGAAAAACTGTTTTTT; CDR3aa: CASSPSDRTYEKLFF
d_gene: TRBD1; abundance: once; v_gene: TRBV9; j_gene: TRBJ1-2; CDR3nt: TGTGCCAGCAGCGCGATACGGACAGGGTCGTATAACTATGGCTACACCTTC; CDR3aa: CASSAIRTGSYNYGYTF
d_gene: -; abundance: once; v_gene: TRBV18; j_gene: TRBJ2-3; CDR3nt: TGTGCCAGCTCACCAATGGCAAGGGGCTCCCTCACAGATACGCAGTATTTT; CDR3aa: CASSPMARGSLTDTQYF
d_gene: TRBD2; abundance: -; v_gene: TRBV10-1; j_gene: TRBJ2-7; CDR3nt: TGCGCCAGCTCCCAGGGGGTAGCGGGGGGCTACGAGCAGTACTTC; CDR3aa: CASSQGVAGGYEQYF
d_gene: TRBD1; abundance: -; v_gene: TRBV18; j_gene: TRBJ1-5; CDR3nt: TGTGCCAGCTCGAGGGACAGCCTCAATCAGCCCCAGCATTTT; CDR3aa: CASSRDSLNQPQHF
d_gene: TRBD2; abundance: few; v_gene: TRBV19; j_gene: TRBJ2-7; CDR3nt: TGTGCCAGTAGTATGAGCGGGAGTGGCAACGAGCAGTACTTC; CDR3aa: CASSMSGSGNEQYF